In its sample, the clone carrying this T cell receptor beta chain was seen a few times. As yet, its antigen is unknown. V was trimmed by 4 bases and J by 2 bases, leaving 11 bases between them. The CDR3 is 14 amino acids. Germline lookup yields CDR1 SNHLY and CDR2 FYNNEI. This record belongs to a study of beta chain features in type 1 diabetes. Overall study: Patients shared similar age, gender and cell yields with healthy donors.

Regarding the study as a whole: PCR could preferentially amplify shorter templates, alike in patients and controls. Researchers report that Type 1 diabetes patients had moderately but significantly shorter TCRB CDR3s across all four CD4+ subsets.

As every portion of the isolated RNA was reverse transcribed, the sequencing read expressed TCRB transcripts. It was found that naive, central memory and regulatory T cell samples averaged about 3.4 million reads. Measured with immunoSEQ multiplex PCR; TCRdb has only the in-frame clones, and not every one. The repertoire holds more than 150,000 clones, with around 9% as singletons. The TCR sequence derives from a woman aged 25-40 years with type 1 diabetes. This sequence joins TRBV2 and TRBJ2-5, with a weak D call TRBD1 (6 bases). Sample: central memory CD4+ T cells from blood. CDR3 protein: CASSGGTRQETQYF. In DNA form, the CDR3 reads TGTGCCAGCAGTGGAGGGACAAGGCAAGAGACCCAGTACTTC.